This is a list of T cell receptor beta chains from one sample in a study of vaccination effects on CD4 cells after COVID-19. Their recognized antigens are unknown. The method was immunoSEQ multiplex PCR; TCRdb's version includes in-frame clones alone and lacks a portion of them. The data show about 37,000 clones, about 70% seen once. The material was CD4+ T cells from PBMCs cultured with HCoV-OC43 spike peptides, obtained before COVID-19 vaccination. These receptors were taken from a human donor who received a COVID-19 vaccine. The CDR3 runs from the conserved cysteine through the conserved F or W. D genes are given only for firm matches. Only part of the rows carry a size: once, few, many, or a class if the clone is expanded.

v_gene	d_gene	j_gene	abundance	CDR3nt	CDR3aa
TRBV14	TRBD1	TRBJ2-7	few	TGTGCCAGCAGCCAAGCGTCGACAGGGGCCTACGAGCAGTACTTC	CASSQASTGAYEQYF
TRBV4-1	TRBD2	TRBJ2-3	-	TGCGCCAGCAGCCAAGATTCGGGGGGGAGGCTAGATACGCAGTATTTT	CASSQDSGGRLDTQYF
TRBV7-9	-	TRBJ1-6	-	TGTGCCAGCAGCGCTCCAACGATGTCACCCCTCCACTTT	CASSAPTMSPLHF
TRBV18	-	TRBJ2-2	-	TGTGCCAGCTCACCACCGCAGGGATGGGGGTCAAACACCGGGGAGCTGTTTTTT	CASSPPQGWGSNTGELFF
TRBV18	-	TRBJ2-3	-	TGTGCCAGCTCACCGGACCAGGATACGCAGTATTTT	CASSPDQDTQYF
TRBV10-2	-	TRBJ1-2	few	TGCGCCAGCAGTGGTGACAGGATCTCCCATGGCTACACCTTC	CASSGDRISHGYTF
TRBV5-1	-	TRBJ2-4	-	TGCGCCAGCAGCCTAACGGGACACAACATTCAGTACTTC	CASSLTGHNIQYF
TRBV5-1	TRBD1	TRBJ1-2	-	TGCGCCAGCAGCTCGGGGACAGGGGATGGCTACACCTTC	CASSSGTGDGYTF
TRBV19	-	TRBJ2-7	-	TGTGCCAGTACCCAGGGAACAGGGATCTCCTACGAGCAGTACTTC	CASTQGTGISYEQYF
TRBV14	TRBD1	TRBJ1-2	-	TGTGCCAGCAGCCAGCATCCCCGGACAGGGAGCTACACCTTC	CASSQHPRTGSYTF
TRBV27	-	TRBJ2-4	-	TGTGCCAGCAGTTTCGGTACAGGGCCGTATGTTCAGTACTTC	CASSFGTGPYVQYF
TRBV7-2	-	TRBJ1-2	-	TGTGCCAGCAGCGGAGGGACTCTCAACTATGGCTACACCTTC	CASSGGTLNYGYTF
TRBV12-3/TRBV12-4	-	TRBJ1-4	-	TGTGCCAGCAGTCAAAGCCGGGTTGAAAAACTGTTTTTT	CASSQSRVEKLFF
TRBV10-3	TRBD2	TRBJ2-3	-	TGTGCCATCAATATGGCGGGGGGCGAGGATACGCAGTATTTT	CAINMAGGEDTQYF
TRBV11-2	-	TRBJ2-1	-	TGTGCCAGCAGGGAACTCCCGAGCTCCTACAATGAGCAGTTCTTC	CASRELPSSYNEQFF
TRBV27	-	TRBJ1-1	-	TGTGCCAGCAGTTTATTTCCACAGGGAGACCTTGAAGCTTTCTTT	CASSLFPQGDLEAFF
TRBV18	-	TRBJ1-2	-	TGTGCCAGCTCAAATGTCGCAGGCCGACTAACGGATGGCTACACCTTC	CASSNVAGRLTDGYTF
TRBV10-2	-	TRBJ2-3	-	TGCGCCAGCAGGGCTGAGGCCCGCACAGATACGCAGTATTTT	CASRAEARTDTQYF
TRBV7-8	TRBD1	TRBJ2-1	once	TGTGCCAGCAGTCGGACCCGGGACAGTCTCTACAATGAGCAGTTCTTC	CASSRTRDSLYNEQFF
TRBV18	-	TRBJ1-5	once	TGTGCCAGCTCACAGGATATCGATCAGCCCCAGCATTTT	CASSQDIDQPQHF
TRBV5-4	TRBD2	TRBJ2-2	-	TGTGCCAGCAGCAAAGAGGGACTAGCGGGGGGAAGGAATACCGGGGAGCTGTTTTTT	CASSKEGLAGGRNTGELFF
TRBV12-3/TRBV12-4	-	TRBJ2-5	-	TGTGCCAGCAGTTTAGACAGTAGGGAGACCCAGTACTTC	CASSLDSRETQYF
TRBV6-2/TRBV6-3	TRBD2	TRBJ2-3	once	TGTGCCAGCAGTCTAGCGGGAGAACGTACGCAGTATTTT	CASSLAGERTQYF
TRBV7-7	-	TRBJ2-2	-	TGTGCCAGCAGACAGAACACCGGGGAGCTGTTTTTT	CASRQNTGELFF
TRBV27	TRBD1	TRBJ1-2	-	TGTGCCAGCAGTTACCGAGACAGGGATTATGGCTACACCTTC	CASSYRDRDYGYTF
TRBV3-1/TRBV3-2	-	TRBJ1-2	few	TGTGCCAGCAGAAAGACCGGCTATGGCTACACCTTC	CASRKTGYGYTF
TRBV7-9	-	TRBJ1-2	-	TGTGCCAGCAGCGCAGAATTGGGGCTTGGCTACACCTTC	CASSAELGLGYTF
TRBV6-5	-	TRBJ2-2	-	TGTGCCAGCAGTTACGACAATCGGGGCGGGGAGCTGTTTTTT	CASSYDNRGGELFF
TRBV11-3	-	TRBJ2-1	-	TGTGCCAGCAGCTTAGCCGAGGGGAATGAGCAGTTCTTC	CASSLAEGNEQFF
TRBV11-2	TRBD1	TRBJ1-6	few	TGTGCCAGCAGCTTAGAGACAGGGCTTTCACCCCTCCACTTT	CASSLETGLSPLHF
TRBV7-9	TRBD2	TRBJ2-7	-	TGTGCCAGCAGCTCCGCGCGACTAGCGGGGCACTACGAGCAGTACTTC	CASSSARLAGHYEQYF
TRBV2	-	TRBJ2-2	few	TGTGCCAGCAGTGTAGCAGGGCACACCGGGGAGCTGTTTTTT	CASSVAGHTGELFF
TRBV5-1	TRBD1	TRBJ2-5	-	TGCGCCAGCAGCTTCATCGGGACAGGGGCTGGGGAGACCCAGTACTTC	CASSFIGTGAGETQYF
TRBV9	-	TRBJ1-3	-	TGTGCCAGCAGCGTGGGAGGTAGCTCTGGAAACACCATATATTTT	CASSVGGSSGNTIYF
TRBV19	-	TRBJ2-6	once	TGTGCCAGTAGTATGGCCGGGCCGGCTGGGGCCAACGTCCTGACTTTC	CASSMAGPAGANVLTF
TRBV19	-	TRBJ2-2	-	TGTGCCAGTACGCGAGGGGTTGACACCGGGGAGCTGTTTTTT	CASTRGVDTGELFF
TRBV3-1/TRBV3-2	-	TRBJ2-7	-	TGTGCCAGCGGACCCACAGGGACGGGCGCCTACGAGCAGTACTTC	CASGPTGTGAYEQYF